This is a list of T cell receptor beta chains from one sample in a study of CD8 T cells in ankylosing spondylitis. A single record per CDR3 protein comes from TCRdb applying MiXCR to the 5' RACE reads. The sample has under 550,000 distinct CDR3 sequences, approximately 26% seen once; the top ten hold 0.75% to 0.9%. Sequenced material: blood, either unsorted or a sorted T cell fraction (not recorded which). All receptors derive from a male donor with ankylosing spondylitis. CDR3s include the opening cysteine and the closing phenylalanine or tryptophan. A D gene is named only where the DNA matches it firmly. Clone size, where shown, is once, few, many, or a class for clones that have expanded.

clone size,V gene,D gene,J gene,CDR3 DNA,CDR3 protein
NA,TRBV27,TRBD1,TRBJ1-6,TGTGCCAGCAGAACAGGGGGAAACAATTCACCCCTCCACTTT,CASRTGGNNSPLHF
NA,TRBV12-3/TRBV12-4,NA,TRBJ2-2,TGTGCCAGCAGACGGGTTCTGAACACCGGGGAGCTGTTTTTT,CASRRVLNTGELFF
NA,TRBV20-1,NA,TRBJ1-1,TGCAGTGCTCCAATGGACACAGCTTCTGAAGCTTTCTTT,CSAPMDTASEAFF
NA,TRBV5-1,TRBD1,TRBJ2-1,TGCGCCAGCAGCTTCGTCGGACAGGGGGGAGGTGAGCAGTTCTTC,CASSFVGQGGGEQFF
NA,TRBV12-3/TRBV12-4,NA,TRBJ2-3,TGTGCCAGCAGTTTAGGACGGGTCCTTGCGGAAGTGACAGATACGCAGTATTTT,CASSLGRVLAEVTDTQYF
NA,TRBV2,TRBD2,TRBJ2-3,TGTGCCAGCAGTGATCTCGGGAGGACGCAGTATTTT,CASSDLGRTQYF
few,TRBV4-1,NA,TRBJ2-1,TGCGCCAGCAGCCAAGATCTCGTACCGCGGGTCCCTTCCTACAATGAGCAGTTCTTC,CASSQDLVPRVPSYNEQFF
many,TRBV12-3/TRBV12-4,NA,TRBJ1-5,TGTGCCAGCAGTTTAGGGGGGGGCGGCGGCAATCAGCCCCAGCATTTT,CASSLGGGGGNQPQHF
few,TRBV19,NA,TRBJ2-5,TGTGCCAGTAGTCTCCGGGACAAAAGCTTCCGAGAGACCCAGTACTTC,CASSLRDKSFRETQYF
few,TRBV6-5,NA,TRBJ1-1,TGTGCCAGCAGTTACAAACAGAACACTGAAGCTTTCTTT,CASSYKQNTEAFF
NA,TRBV20-1,TRBD1,TRBJ2-1,TGCAGTGCTCGGACCGGGACAGGGGGCTTGGATGAGCAGTTCTTC,CSARTGTGGLDEQFF
NA,TRBV5-1,NA,TRBJ1-3,TGCGCCAGCAGCTTCTCAGGACAGTCACTTGGAAACACCATATATTTT,CASSFSGQSLGNTIYF
NA,TRBV18,NA,TRBJ2-2,TGTGCCAGCTCACCGATGGACAGGAACACCGGGGAGCTGTTTTTT,CASSPMDRNTGELFF
many,TRBV7-2,TRBD1,TRBJ2-7,TGTGCCAGCAGCTTAAGAGGACAGGGGACGAGGGAGCAGTACTTC,CASSLRGQGTREQYF
NA,TRBV12-3/TRBV12-4,TRBD1,TRBJ2-7,TGTGCCAGCAGGGGACAGGGGGCCTCCTACGAGCAGTACTTC,CASRGQGASYEQYF
NA,TRBV5-1,NA,TRBJ1-5,TGCGCCAGCAGCATGGACAGCTTTAGCAATCAGCCCCAGCATTTT,CASSMDSFSNQPQHF
few,TRBV11-3,TRBD2,TRBJ2-1,TGTGCCAGCAGCTTACCAGCGGGAGGAACCTACAATGAGCAGTTCTTC,CASSLPAGGTYNEQFF
NA,TRBV11-2,NA,TRBJ2-1,TGTGCCAGCAGCCCCGCCAATTTTGAGCAGTTCTTC,CASSPANFEQFF
few,TRBV20-1,NA,TRBJ2-7,TGCAGTGCTAGAGGCCCTTTTACACTTTCCCCCGGTCCCTACGAGCAGTACTTC,CSARGPFTLSPGPYEQYF
NA,TRBV12-3/TRBV12-4,TRBD2,TRBJ2-3,TGTGCCAGCAGTTTTTTATCGCTAGCGGGAGAATTAGGGTTAGTCACGCAGTATTTT,CASSFLSLAGELGLVTQYF
few,TRBV11-2,TRBD2,TRBJ2-3,TGTGCCAGCAGCTTAAGCGGGAGCAACTCAGATACGCAGTATTTT,CASSLSGSNSDTQYF
few,TRBV2,NA,TRBJ2-1,TGTGCCAGCATGAAGGGGGCGGGGGGTGAGCAGTTCTTC,CASMKGAGGEQFF
few,TRBV11-2,TRBD1,TRBJ2-5,TGTGCCAGCAGCTCCGGGGGACAGGGGGTGTGGGAGACCCAGTACTTC,CASSSGGQGVWETQYF
NA,TRBV12-3/TRBV12-4,NA,TRBJ2-6,TGTGCCAGCAGAGCCTCTTGGGACAAGGGACCTGGGGCCAACGTCCTGACTTTC,CASRASWDKGPGANVLTF
NA,TRBV6-1,TRBD2,TRBJ2-4,TGTGCCAGCAGTATTTTAGCGGGAGAGGGAAACATTCAGTACTTC,CASSILAGEGNIQYF
many,TRBV7-2,NA,TRBJ1-1,TGTGCCAGCAGCTTAAGGGTTGGCACTGAAGCTTTCTTT,CASSLRVGTEAFF
few,TRBV6-2/TRBV6-3,TRBD2,TRBJ2-1,TGTGCCAGCAACCGACTAGCGGGGGGATGGAATGAGCAGTTCTTC,CASNRLAGGWNEQFF
few,TRBV12-3/TRBV12-4,NA,TRBJ2-3,TGTGCCAGCAAGTCCAGGCCTAATACAGATACGCAGTATTTT,CASKSRPNTDTQYF
NA,TRBV7-6,NA,TRBJ1-3,TGTGCCAGCAGCGCTCAGGGGTCAGGGACTGGAAACACCATATATTTT,CASSAQGSGTGNTIYF
few,TRBV10-3,NA,TRBJ1-1,TGTGCCATCAGTGAGTTCCCTAGGGGTGAAGCTTTCTTT,CAISEFPRGEAFF
NA,TRBV7-2,TRBD2,TRBJ2-1,TGTGCCAGCAGCGTGACTAGCGGAAATTACAATGAGCAGTTCTTC,CASSVTSGNYNEQFF
NA,TRBV29-1,TRBD1,TRBJ1-4,TGCAGCGCACCCACAGGGGAGGGTGAAAAACTGTTTTTT,CSAPTGEGEKLFF
few,TRBV3-1,NA,TRBJ1-1,TGTGCCAGCAGCCAAGATAAGACAATGAACACTGAAGCTTTCTTT,CASSQDKTMNTEAFF
few,TRBV7-2,NA,TRBJ1-5,TGTGCCAGCAGCTTAGCCAGGACTCTCATCAAACCCCAGCATTTT,CASSLARTLIKPQHF
NA,TRBV10-3,TRBD1,TRBJ1-5,TGTGCCATCAGATCGACAGGGGCCAACTATCAGCCCCAGCATTTT,CAIRSTGANYQPQHF
few,TRBV9,NA,TRBJ1-1,TGTGCCAGCAGAGGAAGGAACACTGAAGCTTTCTTT,CASRGRNTEAFF
NA,TRBV7-8,NA,TRBJ2-5,TGTGCCAGCAGCTTACGGGAGACGGAAGAGACCCAGTACTTC,CASSLRETEETQYF
NA,TRBV5-4,NA,TRBJ2-5,TGTGCCAGCAATTCGCATGCGGGCGTTTCCGAGCTCCAGTACTTC,CASNSHAGVSELQYF
NA,TRBV20-1,NA,TRBJ1-4,TGCAGTGCTAGAGAGGCGAGGCAGGGCAGAACTAATGAAAAACTGTTTTTT,CSAREARQGRTNEKLFF
NA,TRBV12-3/TRBV12-4,NA,TRBJ2-2,TGTGCCAGCAGGGGGGGAGGAGCGAACACCGGGGAGCTGTTTTTT,CASRGGGANTGELFF
few,TRBV7-2,TRBD2,TRBJ2-2,TGTGCCAGCAGCCTTAAGCTAGCGGTCACCGGGGAGCTGTTTTTT,CASSLKLAVTGELFF
few,TRBV11-2,TRBD2,TRBJ2-7,TGTGCCAGCAGCTTAGATAGCGGACTAGCGGGAGGCCAAAGCTACGAGCAGTACTTC,CASSLDSGLAGGQSYEQYF
NA,TRBV12-3/TRBV12-4,TRBD1,TRBJ1-4,TGTGCCAGCAGTTTTCTCAGGGGGGGTCCTACAACTAATGAAAAACTGTTTTTT,CASSFLRGGPTTNEKLFF
few,TRBV20-1,NA,TRBJ1-2,TGCAGTGCTAGAGATCAAGCAGGGGTCTATGGCTACACCTTC,CSARDQAGVYGYTF